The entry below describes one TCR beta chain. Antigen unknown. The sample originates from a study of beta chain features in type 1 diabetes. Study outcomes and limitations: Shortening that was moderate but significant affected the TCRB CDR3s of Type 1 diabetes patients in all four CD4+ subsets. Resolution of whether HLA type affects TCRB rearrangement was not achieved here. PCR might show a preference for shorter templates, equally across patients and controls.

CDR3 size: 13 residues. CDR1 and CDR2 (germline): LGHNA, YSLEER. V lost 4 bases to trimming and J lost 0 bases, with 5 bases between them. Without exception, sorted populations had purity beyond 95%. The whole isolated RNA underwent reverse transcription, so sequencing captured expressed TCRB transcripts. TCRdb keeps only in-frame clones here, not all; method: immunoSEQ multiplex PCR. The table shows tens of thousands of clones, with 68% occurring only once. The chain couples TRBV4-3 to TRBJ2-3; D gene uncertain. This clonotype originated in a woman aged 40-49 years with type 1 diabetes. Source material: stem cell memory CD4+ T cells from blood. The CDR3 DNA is TGCGCCAGCAGCCTGACTAGCACAGATACGCAGTATTTT. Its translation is CASSLTSTDTQYF.